The clone carrying this T cell receptor (beta chain) was observed many times. As yet, its antigen is unknown. The CDR3 loop spans 14 amino acids. Germline V gene lookup returns CDR1 LGHDT and CDR2 YNNKEL (reference sequence). The junction had 2 bases not matched to a gene; V was cut back by 5 bases and J by 1 base. What was amplified from RNA transcripts were TCR beta CDR3 regions. The HTBI primer set drove a first-round RT-PCR of the TCR CDR3. In TCRdb, the multiplex PCR reads were re-called with MiXCR into one record per CDR3 protein. Of approximately 350,000 distinct CDR3 sequences in the sample, roughly 15% are singletons; the top ten hold around 20%. This record comes from a study of T cells in Graves' hyperthyroidism and ophthalmopathy. Study findings and constraints: Ophthalmopathy was predicted by the model a median of roughly 6.6 months ahead of onset. Ophthalmopathy stood apart from stable hyperthyroidism in a 13 V-J model. Most thyroid clonotypes with frequency above 0.001 were detected in blood.

The PBMCs studied were ones that came from around 10 ml fresh peripheral blood. This TCR was sampled from a woman aged 55-75 years with Graves' ophthalmopathy. The chain links TRBV3-1 to TRBJ1-3, with 7 bases that match TRBD1. The sequenced material came from blood. For the CDR3, the DNA is TGTGCCAGCAGCAAACAGGGGTCTGGAAACACCATATATTTT. Protein: CASSKQGSGNTIYF.